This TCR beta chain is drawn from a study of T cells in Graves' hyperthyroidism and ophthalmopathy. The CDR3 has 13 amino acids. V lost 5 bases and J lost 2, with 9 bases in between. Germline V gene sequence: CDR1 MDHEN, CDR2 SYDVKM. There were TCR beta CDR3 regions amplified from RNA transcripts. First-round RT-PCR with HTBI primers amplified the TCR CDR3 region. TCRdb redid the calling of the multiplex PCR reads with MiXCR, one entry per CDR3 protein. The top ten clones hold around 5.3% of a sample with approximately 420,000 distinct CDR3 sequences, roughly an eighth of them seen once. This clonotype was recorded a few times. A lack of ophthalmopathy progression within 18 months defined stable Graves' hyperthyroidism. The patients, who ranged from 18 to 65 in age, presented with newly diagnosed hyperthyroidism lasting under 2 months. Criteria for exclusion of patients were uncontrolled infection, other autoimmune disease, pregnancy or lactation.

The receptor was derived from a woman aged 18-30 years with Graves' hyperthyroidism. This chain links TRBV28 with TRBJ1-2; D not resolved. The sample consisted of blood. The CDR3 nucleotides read TGTGCCAGCAGTATACTGAGCAACTATGGCTACACCTTC. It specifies CASSILSNYGYTF.